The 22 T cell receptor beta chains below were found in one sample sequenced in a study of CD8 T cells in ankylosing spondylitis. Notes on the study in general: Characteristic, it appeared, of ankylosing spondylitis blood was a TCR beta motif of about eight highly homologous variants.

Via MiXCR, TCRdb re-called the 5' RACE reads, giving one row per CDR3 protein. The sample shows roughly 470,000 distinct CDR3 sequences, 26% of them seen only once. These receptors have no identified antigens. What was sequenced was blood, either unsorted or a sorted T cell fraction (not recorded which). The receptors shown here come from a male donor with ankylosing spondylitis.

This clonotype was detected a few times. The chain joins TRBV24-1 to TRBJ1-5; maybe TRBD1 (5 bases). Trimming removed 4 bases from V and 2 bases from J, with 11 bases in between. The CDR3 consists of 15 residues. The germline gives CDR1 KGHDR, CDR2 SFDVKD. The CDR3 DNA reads TGTGCCACCAGTGAGTCGAGAGGGGGCAATCAGCCCCAGCATTTT. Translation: CATSESRGGNQPQHF.

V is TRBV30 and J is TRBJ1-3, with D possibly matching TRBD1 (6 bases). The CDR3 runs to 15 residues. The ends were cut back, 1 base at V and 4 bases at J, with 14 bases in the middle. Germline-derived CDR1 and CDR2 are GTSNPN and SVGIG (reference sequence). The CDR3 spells CAWSAHRTEGNTIYF. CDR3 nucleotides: TGTGCCTGGAGTGCCCATAGGACAGAGGGAAACACCATATATTTT.

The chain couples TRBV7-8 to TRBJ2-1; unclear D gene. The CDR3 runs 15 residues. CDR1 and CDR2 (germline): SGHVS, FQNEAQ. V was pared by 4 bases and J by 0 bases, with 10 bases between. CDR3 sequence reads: CASSSDKSSYNEQFF. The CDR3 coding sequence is TGTGCCAGCAGCTCCGATAAGAGCTCCTACAATGAGCAGTTCTTC.

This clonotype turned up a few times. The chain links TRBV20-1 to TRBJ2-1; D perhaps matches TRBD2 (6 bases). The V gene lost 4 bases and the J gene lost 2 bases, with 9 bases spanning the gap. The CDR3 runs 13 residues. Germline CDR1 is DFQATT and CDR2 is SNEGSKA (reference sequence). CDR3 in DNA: TGCAGTGCTACTAGCGTCACCTACAATGAGCAGTTCTTC. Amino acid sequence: CSATSVTYNEQFF.

The CDR3 region is CASSQGGYQETQYF. CDR3 in DNA: TGTGCCAGCTCCCAGGGGGGGTACCAAGAGACCCAGTACTTC. This chain links TRBV3-1 with TRBJ2-5; D may correspond to TRBD1 or TRBD2 (7 bases each). The germline V gene encodes CDR1 LGHDT and CDR2 YNNKEL (reference sequence). The CDR3 extends over 14 amino acids. V was clipped by 8 bases and J by 0 bases, with 13 bases between them.

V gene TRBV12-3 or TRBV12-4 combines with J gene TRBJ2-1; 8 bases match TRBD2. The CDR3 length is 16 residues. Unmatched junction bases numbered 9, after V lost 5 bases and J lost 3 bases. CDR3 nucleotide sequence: TGTGCCAGCAGTGGAGGTTCCGGGACTAGCTACAATGAGCAGTTCTTC. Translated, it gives CASSGGSGTSYNEQFF.

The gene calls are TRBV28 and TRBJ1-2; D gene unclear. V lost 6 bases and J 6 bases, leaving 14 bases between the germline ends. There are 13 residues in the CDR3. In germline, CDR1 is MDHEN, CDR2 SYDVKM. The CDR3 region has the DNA TGTGCCAGCAGCCGGAAGCCGGAGGATGGCTACACCTTC. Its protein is CASSRKPEDGYTF.

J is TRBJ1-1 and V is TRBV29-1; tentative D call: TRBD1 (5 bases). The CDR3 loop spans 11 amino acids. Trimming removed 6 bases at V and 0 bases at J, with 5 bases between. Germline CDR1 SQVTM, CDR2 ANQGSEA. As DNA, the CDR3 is TGCAGCGTGACAGTGAACACTGAAGCTTTCTTT. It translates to CSVTVNTEAFF.

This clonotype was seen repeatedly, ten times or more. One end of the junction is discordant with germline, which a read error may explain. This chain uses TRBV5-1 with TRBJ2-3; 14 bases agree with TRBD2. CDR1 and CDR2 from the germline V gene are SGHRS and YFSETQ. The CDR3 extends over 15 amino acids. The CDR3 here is CASSLGLAGVDTQYF. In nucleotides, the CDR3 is TGTGCCAGCAGCTTGGGACTAGCGGGAGTAGATACGCAGTATTTT.

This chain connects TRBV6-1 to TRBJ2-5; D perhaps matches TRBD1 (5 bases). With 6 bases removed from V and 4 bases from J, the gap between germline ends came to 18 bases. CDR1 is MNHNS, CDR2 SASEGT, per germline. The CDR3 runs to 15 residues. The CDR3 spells CASSQPIVQAETQYF. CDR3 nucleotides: TGTGCCAGCAGCCAACCGATAGTACAGGCAGAGACCCAGTACTTC.

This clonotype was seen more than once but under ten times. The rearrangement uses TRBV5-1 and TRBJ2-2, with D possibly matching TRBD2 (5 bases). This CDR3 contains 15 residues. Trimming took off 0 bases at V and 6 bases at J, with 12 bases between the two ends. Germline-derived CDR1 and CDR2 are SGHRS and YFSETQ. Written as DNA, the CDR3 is TGCGCCAGCAGCTTGGCCGGGGTTGCGTCCGGGGAGCTGTTTTTT. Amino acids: CASSLAGVASGELFF.

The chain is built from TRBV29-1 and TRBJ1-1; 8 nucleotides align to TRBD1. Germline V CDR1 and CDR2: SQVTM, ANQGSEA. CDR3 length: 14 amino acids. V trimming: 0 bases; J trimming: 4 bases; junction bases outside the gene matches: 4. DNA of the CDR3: TGCAGCGTTGAAGAAAGGGACAGGACCACTGAAGCTTTCTTT. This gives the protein CSVEERDRTTEAFF.

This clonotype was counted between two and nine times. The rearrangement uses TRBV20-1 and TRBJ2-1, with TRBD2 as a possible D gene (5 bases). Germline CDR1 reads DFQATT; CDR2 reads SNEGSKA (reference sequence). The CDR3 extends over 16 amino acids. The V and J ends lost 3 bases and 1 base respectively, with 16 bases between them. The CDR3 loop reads CSASVDSERSYNEQFF. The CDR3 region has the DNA TGCAGTGCTAGCGTTGACTCGGAGCGGTCCTACAATGAGCAGTTCTTC.

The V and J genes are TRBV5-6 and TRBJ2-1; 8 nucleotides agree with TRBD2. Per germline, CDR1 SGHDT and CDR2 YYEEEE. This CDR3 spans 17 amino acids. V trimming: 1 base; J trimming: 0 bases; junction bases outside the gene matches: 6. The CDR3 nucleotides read TGTGCCAGCAGCTTGACGGGAGGGCCCATCTCCTACAATGAGCAGTTCTTC. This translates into CASSLTGGPISYNEQFF.

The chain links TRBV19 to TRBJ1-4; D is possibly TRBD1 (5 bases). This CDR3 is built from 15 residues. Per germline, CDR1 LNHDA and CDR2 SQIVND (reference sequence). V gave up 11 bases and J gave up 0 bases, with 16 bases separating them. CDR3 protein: CASKGTAATNEKLFF. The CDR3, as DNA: TGTGCCTCCAAGGGGACGGCCGCAACTAATGAAAAACTGTTTTTT.

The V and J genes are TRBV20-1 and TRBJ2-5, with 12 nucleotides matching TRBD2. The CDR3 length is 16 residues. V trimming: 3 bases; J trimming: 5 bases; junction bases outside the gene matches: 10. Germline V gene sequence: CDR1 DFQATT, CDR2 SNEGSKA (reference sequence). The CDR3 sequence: CSASALAGGAGETQYF. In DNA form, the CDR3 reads TGCAGTGCTAGTGCCCTAGCGGGAGGGGCGGGGGAGACCCAGTACTTC.

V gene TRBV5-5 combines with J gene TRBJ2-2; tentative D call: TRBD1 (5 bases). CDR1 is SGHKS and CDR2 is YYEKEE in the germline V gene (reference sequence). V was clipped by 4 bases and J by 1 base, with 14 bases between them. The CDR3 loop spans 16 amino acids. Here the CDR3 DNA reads TGTGCCAGCAGCCAGGGTCGGCAGGGGAACACCGGGGAGCTGTTTTTT. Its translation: CASSQGRQGNTGELFF.

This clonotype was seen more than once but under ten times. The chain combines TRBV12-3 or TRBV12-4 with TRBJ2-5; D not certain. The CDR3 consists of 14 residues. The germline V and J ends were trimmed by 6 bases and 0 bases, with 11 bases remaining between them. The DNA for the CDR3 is TGTGCCAGCAGCCTCAACTCGTACCAAGAGACCCAGTACTTC. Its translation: CASSLNSYQETQYF.

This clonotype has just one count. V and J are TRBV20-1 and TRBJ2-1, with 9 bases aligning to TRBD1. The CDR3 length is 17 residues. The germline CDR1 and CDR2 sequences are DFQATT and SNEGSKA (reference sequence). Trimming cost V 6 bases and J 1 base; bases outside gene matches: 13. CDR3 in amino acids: CSAGVPGQGRSYNEQFF. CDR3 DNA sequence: TGCAGTGCGGGGGTCCCGGGACAGGGAAGGTCCTACAATGAGCAGTTCTTC.

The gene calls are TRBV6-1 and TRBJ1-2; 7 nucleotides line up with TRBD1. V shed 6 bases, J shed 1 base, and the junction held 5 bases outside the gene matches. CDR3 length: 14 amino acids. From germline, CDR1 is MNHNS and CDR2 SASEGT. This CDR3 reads CASRLGQNNYGYTF. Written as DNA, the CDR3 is TGTGCCAGCAGACTGGGACAGAATAACTATGGCTACACCTTC.

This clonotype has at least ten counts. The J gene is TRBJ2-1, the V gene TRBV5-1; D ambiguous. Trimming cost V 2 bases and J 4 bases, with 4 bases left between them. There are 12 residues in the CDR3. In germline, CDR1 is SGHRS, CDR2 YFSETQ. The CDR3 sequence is CASSFTYNEQFF. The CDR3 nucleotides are TGCGCCAGCAGCTTCACATACAATGAGCAGTTCTTC.

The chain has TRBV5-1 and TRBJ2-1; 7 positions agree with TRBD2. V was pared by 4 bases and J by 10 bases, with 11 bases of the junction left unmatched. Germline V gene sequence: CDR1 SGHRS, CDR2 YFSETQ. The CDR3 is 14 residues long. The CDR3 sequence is CASSPWEGGKEQFF. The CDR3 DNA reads TGCGCCAGCAGCCCCTGGGAGGGAGGAAAAGAGCAGTTCTTC.